This T cell receptor beta chain was retrieved from a study of long-term antiretroviral therapy in people with HIV. General study results and limits: Gathering of blood took place between about 2003 and 2017, possibly under older ART regimens.

CDR3 size: 14 residues. Between the trimmed V and J ends, which lost 5 bases and 0 bases, there was a span of 8 bases. Per germline, CDR1 SGHTA and CDR2 FQGNSA. This clone is a singleton in its sample. Its antigen is unidentified. The libraries were made with immunoSEQ v3.0 at survey level. Profiling relied on immunoSEQ multiplex PCR, and the TCRdb table lists in-frame clones only, not all of them. The table shows about 42,000 clones, with roughly 86% occurring only once. The receptor was isolated from a woman aged 50 to 60 with HIV. The sequencing used unsorted PBMCs, collected 0.1 years before starting antiretroviral therapy. V usage is TRBV7-2 and J usage is TRBJ1-5; D remains ambiguous. CDR3 bases: TGTGCCAGCAGCGGCGCAGATAGCAATCAGCCCCAGCATTTT. Amino acids: CASSGADSNQPQHF.